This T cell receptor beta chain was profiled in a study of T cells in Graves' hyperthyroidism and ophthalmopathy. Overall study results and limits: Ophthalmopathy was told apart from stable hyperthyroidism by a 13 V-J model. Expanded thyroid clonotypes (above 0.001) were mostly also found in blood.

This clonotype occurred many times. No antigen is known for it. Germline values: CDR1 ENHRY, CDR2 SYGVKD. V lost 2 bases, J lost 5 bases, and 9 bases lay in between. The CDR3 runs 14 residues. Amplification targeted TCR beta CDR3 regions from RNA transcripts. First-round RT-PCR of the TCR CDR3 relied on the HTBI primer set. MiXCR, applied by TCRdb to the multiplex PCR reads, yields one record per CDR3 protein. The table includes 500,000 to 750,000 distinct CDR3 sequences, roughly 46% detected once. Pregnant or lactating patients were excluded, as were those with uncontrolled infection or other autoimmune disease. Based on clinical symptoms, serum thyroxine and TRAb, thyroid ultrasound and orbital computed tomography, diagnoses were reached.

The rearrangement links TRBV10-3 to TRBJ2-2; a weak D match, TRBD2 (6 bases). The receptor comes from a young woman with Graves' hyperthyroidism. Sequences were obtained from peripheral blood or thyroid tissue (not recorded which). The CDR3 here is CAISEHGSTGELFF. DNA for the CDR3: TGTGCCATCAGTGAGCACGGGAGTACCGGGGAGCTGTTTTTT.